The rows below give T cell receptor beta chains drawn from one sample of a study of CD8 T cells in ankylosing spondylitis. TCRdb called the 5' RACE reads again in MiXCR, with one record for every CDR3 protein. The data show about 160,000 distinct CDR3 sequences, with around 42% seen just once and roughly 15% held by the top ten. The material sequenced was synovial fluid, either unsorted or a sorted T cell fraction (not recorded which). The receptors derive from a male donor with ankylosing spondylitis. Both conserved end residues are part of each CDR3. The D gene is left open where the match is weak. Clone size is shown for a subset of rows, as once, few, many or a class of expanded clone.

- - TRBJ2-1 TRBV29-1 CSVGPPSRLVALRPDSYNEQFF TGCAGCGTTGGTCCCCCCTCACGCCTGGTAGCGTTGAGGCCTGACTCCTACAATGAGCAGTTCTTC
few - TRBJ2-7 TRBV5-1 CASSLEGVSWYEQYF TGCGCCAGCAGCTTGGAAGGGGTCTCCTGGTACGAGCAGTACTTC
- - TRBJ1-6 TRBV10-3 CAISWRGVKNSPLHF TGTGCCATCAGTTGGAGGGGAGTAAAGAATTCACCCCTCCACTTT
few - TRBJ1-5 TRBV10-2 CASSEAVGYSNQPQHF TGCGCCAGCAGTGAGGCCGTCGGGTATAGCAATCAGCCCCAGCATTTT
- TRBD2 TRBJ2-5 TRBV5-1 CASRRTKTSGGTHQETQYF TGCGCCAGCAGGAGGACAAAGACTAGCGGGGGGACTCATCAAGAGACCCAGTACTTC
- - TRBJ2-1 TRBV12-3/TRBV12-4 CASTPARRDSYNEQFF TGTGCCAGCACCCCCGCCAGGAGGGACTCCTACAATGAGCAGTTCTTC
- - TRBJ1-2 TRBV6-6 CASTYGGYGYTF TGTGCCAGCACCTATGGGGGCTATGGCTACACCTTC
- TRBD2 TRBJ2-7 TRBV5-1 CASSLGTSGSIYEQYF TGCGCCAGCAGCTTAGGGACTAGCGGGAGTATCTACGAGCAGTACTTC
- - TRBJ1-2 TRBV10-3 CAISESRGLYGYTF TGTGCCATCAGTGAGTCCCGGGGCCTCTATGGCTACACCTTC
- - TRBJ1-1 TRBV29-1 CSVSTEAFF TGCAGCGTAAGCACTGAAGCTTTCTTT
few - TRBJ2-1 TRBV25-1 CASRSLGWNEQFF TGTGCCAGCAGGTCTCTGGGGTGGAATGAGCAGTTCTTC
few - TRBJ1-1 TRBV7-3 CASSSHFSAEAFF TGTGCCAGCAGCTCCCACTTTTCCGCTGAAGCTTTCTTT
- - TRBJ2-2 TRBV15 CATSRDPETGELFF TGTGCCACCAGCAGAGACCCCGAAACCGGGGAGCTGTTTTTT
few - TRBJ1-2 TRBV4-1 CASSQDLWDGYGYTF TGCGCCAGCAGCCAAGATCTATGGGACGGCTATGGCTACACCTTC
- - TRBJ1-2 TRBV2 CARQGMVQDGYTF TGTGCCAGACAGGGAATGGTACAGGATGGCTACACCTTC
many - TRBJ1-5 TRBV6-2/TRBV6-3 CASSYPRAPLGNQPQHF TGTGCCAGCAGTTACCCGAGGGCACCTCTCGGCAATCAGCCCCAGCATTTT
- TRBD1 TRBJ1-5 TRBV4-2 CASSQYATTGEGNQPQHF TGTGCCAGCAGCCAATACGCCACGACAGGGGAAGGTAATCAGCCCCAGCATTTT
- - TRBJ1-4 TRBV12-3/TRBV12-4 CASSPNEKLFF TGTGCCAGCAGTCCGAATGAAAAACTGTTTTTT
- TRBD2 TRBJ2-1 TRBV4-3 CASSQSTGGSYNEQFF TGCGCCAGCAGCCAATCCACGGGGGGCTCCTACAATGAGCAGTTCTTC
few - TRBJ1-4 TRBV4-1 CASSRGGAKEKLFF TGCGCCAGCAGCCGCGGGGGGGCAAAAGAAAAACTGTTTTTT
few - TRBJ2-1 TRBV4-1 CASSQDRLEQFF TGCGCCAGCAGCCAAGATCGGCTAGAGCAGTTCTTC
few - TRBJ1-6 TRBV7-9 CASSSWVEHYSPLHF TGTGCCAGCAGCTCCTGGGTCGAACACTATTCACCCCTCCACTTT
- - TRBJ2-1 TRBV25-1 CASSWGTYNEQFF TGTGCCAGCAGTTGGGGGACCTACAATGAGCAGTTCTTC
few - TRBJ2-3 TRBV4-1 CASSNPGDTDTQYF TGCGCCAGCAGCAACCCAGGGGACACAGATACGCAGTATTTT
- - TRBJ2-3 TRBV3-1 CASSQERCGIEYTDTQYF TGTGCCAGCAGCCAAGAGAGGTGTGGAATAGAATACACAGATACGCAGTATTTT
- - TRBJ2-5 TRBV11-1 CASSLARGLAPPQETQYF TGTGCCAGCAGCTTAGCGCGCGGGCTAGCGCCTCCCCAAGAGACCCAGTACTTC
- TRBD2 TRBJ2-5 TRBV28 CASSLFGRGETQYF TGTGCCAGCAGTTTATTTGGGAGGGGAGAGACCCAGTACTTC
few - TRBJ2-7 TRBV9 CASGGTDFYEQYF TGTGCCAGCGGGGGGACCGATTTCTACGAGCAGTACTTC
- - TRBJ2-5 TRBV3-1 CASSQDRDETQYF TGTGCCAGCAGCCAAGACAGGGACGAGACCCAGTACTTC
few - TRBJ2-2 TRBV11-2 CASSSERTDTGELFF TGTGCCAGCAGCTCAGAGCGGACGGACACCGGGGAGCTGTTTTTT
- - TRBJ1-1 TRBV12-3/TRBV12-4 CASSLYAHLSNTEAFF TGTGCCAGCAGTTTATATGCACACCTCTCGAACACTGAAGCTTTCTTT
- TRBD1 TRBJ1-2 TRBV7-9 CASSLVNEGARWGYTF TGTGCCAGCAGCTTAGTCAACGAGGGGGCGCGATGGGGCTACACCTTC
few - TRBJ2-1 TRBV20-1 CSARAPRRGRSNNEQFF TGCAGTGCTAGAGCCCCCCGGAGAGGGAGGTCTAACAATGAGCAGTTCTTC
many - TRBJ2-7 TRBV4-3 CASSQDPDYYEQYF TGCGCCAGCAGCCAAGATCCAGACTACTACGAGCAGTACTTC
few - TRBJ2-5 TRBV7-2 CASSLVGVGRAGF TGTGCCAGCAGCTTAGTAGGGGTGGGACGGGCTGGCTTC
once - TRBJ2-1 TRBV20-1 CSARGLLGRISYNEQFF TGCAGTGCTAGAGGCCTCCTCGGGCGGATCTCCTACAATGAGCAGTTCTTC
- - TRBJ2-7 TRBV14 CASSQFGTVSSYEQYF TGTGCCAGCAGCCAGTTCGGTACCGTCAGCTCCTACGAGCAGTACTTC
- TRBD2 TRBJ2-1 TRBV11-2 CASSLGRLRASGGIYEQFF TGTGCCAGCAGCTTAGGAAGACTACGCGCTAGCGGGGGTATTTATGAGCAGTTCTTC
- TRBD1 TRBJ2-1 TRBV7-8 CASSPGTAQGYNEQFF TGTGCCAGCAGCCCAGGGACAGCCCAAGGCTACAATGAGCAGTTCTTC
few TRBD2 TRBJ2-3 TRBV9 CASSAHPYGTSGGTDTQYF TGTGCCAGCAGCGCACACCCCTATGGGACTAGCGGCGGCACAGATACGCAGTATTTT
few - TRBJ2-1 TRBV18 CASSPLAHLAYNEQFF TGTGCCAGCTCACCACTTGCCCACCTTGCCTACAATGAGCAGTTCTTC
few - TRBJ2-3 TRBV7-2 CASSLRWHTDTQYF TGTGCCAGCAGCTTACGATGGCACACAGATACGCAGTATTTT
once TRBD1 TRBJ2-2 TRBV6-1 CASSNFRGGGNTGELFF TGTGCCAGCAGCAATTTCCGAGGGGGCGGTAACACCGGGGAGCTGTTTTTT
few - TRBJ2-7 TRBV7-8 CASSGRPYDEQYF TGTGCCAGCAGCGGGAGACCCTACGACGAGCAGTACTTC
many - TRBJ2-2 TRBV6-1 CASSRVDTGELFF TGTGCCAGCAGCAGGGTCGACACCGGGGAGCTGTTTTTT
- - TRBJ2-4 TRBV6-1 CASSGSLVAKNIQYF TGTGCCAGCAGTGGCTCCCTTGTAGCCAAAAACATTCAGTACTTC
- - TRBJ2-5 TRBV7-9 CASSAGLQETQYF TGTGCCAGCAGCGCGGGACTCCAAGAGACCCAGTACTTC
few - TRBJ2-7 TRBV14 CASSQGIYEQYF TGTGCCAGCAGCCAAGGGATCTACGAGCAGTACTTC
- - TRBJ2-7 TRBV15 CATSGAREPTYEQYF TGTGCCACCTCGGGGGCGAGGGAGCCCACCTACGAGCAGTACTTC
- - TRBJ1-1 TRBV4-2 CASSQEYHWLNTEAFF TGTGCCAGCAGCCAAGAATATCATTGGTTGAACACTGAAGCTTTCTTT
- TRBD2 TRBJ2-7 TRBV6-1 CASRHTSGRNYEQYF TGTGCCAGCAGACATACTAGCGGGAGGAACTACGAGCAGTACTTC
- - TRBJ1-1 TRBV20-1 CSARDGQRDTEAFF TGCAGTGCTAGAGATGGACAGAGGGACACTGAAGCTTTCTTT
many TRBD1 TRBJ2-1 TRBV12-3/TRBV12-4 CASSLFRDRGNEQFF TGTGCCAGCAGTTTATTCCGGGACAGGGGAAATGAGCAGTTCTTC
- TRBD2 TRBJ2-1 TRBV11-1 CASSLANWTSGGDNEQFF TGTGCCAGCAGCTTAGCGAATTGGACTAGCGGGGGAGACAATGAGCAGTTCTTC
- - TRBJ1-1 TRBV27 CASSLDAGVNTEAFF TGTGCCAGCAGTTTAGATGCAGGGGTGAACACTGAAGCTTTCTTT
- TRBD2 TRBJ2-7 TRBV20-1 CSGWYGGETYEQYF TGCAGTGGGTGGTATGGGGGGGAGACCTACGAGCAGTACTTC
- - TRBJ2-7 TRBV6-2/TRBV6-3 CASSYSIQGSSYEQYF TGTGCCAGCAGTTACTCGATTCAGGGGTCTTCCTACGAGCAGTACTTC
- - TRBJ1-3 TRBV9 CASSVDLDSGNTIYF TGTGCCAGCAGCGTAGATTTGGACTCTGGAAACACCATATATTTT
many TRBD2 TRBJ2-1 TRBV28 CASSQILAGDEQFF TGTGCCAGCAGTCAAATTCTAGCGGGCGATGAGCAGTTCTTC